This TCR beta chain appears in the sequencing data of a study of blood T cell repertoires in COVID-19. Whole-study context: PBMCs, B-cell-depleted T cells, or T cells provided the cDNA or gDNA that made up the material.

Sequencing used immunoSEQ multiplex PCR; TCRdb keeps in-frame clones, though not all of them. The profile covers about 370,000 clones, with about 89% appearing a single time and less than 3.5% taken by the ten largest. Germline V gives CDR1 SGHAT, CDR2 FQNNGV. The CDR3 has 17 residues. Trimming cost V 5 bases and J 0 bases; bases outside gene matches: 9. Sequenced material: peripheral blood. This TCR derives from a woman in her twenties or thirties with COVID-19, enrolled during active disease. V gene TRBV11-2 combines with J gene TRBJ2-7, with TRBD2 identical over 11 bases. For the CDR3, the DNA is TGTGCCAGCAGCCCCCGAGCTAGCGGGGGGTACTCCTACGAGCAGTACTTC. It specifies CASSPRASGGYSYEQYF.